The clone carrying this TCR beta chain was seen more than once but under ten times. Antigen: not known. V was pared by 4 bases and J by 4 bases, with 12 bases between. Per germline, CDR1 SGHRS and CDR2 YFSETQ. This CDR3 is built from 14 residues. The data are from a study of beta chain features in type 1 diabetes. Study conclusions and caveats: A moderate, significant TCRB CDR3 shortening appeared in type 1 diabetes across four CD4+ subsets.

All of the isolated RNA was reverse transcribed, so expressed TCRB transcripts were sequenced. Deep immunoSEQ sequencing covered naive, central memory and regulatory T cell samples. Profiling relied on immunoSEQ multiplex PCR, and the TCRdb table lists in-frame clones only, not all of them. The table lists 630,000 or so clones, about 14% of them singletons. Researchers reported sorting CD4+ naive, central memory, regulatory and stem cell-like memory cells via CD45RO/CCR7/CD25/CD127/CD95/CD27. The TCR originated in a young man with type 1 diabetes. The sequenced sample consisted of naive CD4+ T cells from blood. The rearrangement uses TRBV5-1 and TRBJ2-1, with TRBD1 as a possible D gene (6 bases). CDR3 sequence (DNA): TGCGCCAGCAGCACAAGGACAGAGTACAATGAGCAGTTCTTC. Translation gives CASSTRTEYNEQFF.